Listed below are T cell receptor beta chains from one sample, sequenced in a study of blood T cell repertoires in COVID-19. Sequenced by immunoSEQ multiplex PCR; TCRdb stores in-frame clones only, minus some. The data hold 100,000 to 120,000 clones, with approximately 80% observed a single time. The specimen was peripheral blood. The receptors stem from a middle-aged woman with acute or convalescent COVID-19. Both conserved end residues are part of each CDR3. Fields, in order: J gene, clone size, D gene, V gene, CDR3 DNA, CDR3 protein. D genes are given only for firm matches. Some rows have no size entry. The others give once, few or many, or a class for an expanded clone.

TRBJ2-3 NA NA TRBV7-2 TGTGCCAGCAGCTTAATCTTCGGAGGGGATTTCACAGATACGCAGTATTTT CASSLIFGGDFTDTQYF
TRBJ2-7 NA TRBD2 TRBV28 TGTGCCAGCAGTCCTAGCGGGGGGGCTGACTCCTACGAGCAGTACTTC CASSPSGGADSYEQYF
TRBJ1-4 NA NA TRBV29-1 TGCAGCGCTGTAGACAGGACATTTGAAAAACTGTTTTTT CSAVDRTFEKLFF
TRBJ2-3 NA TRBD2 TRBV6-2/TRBV6-3 TGTGCCAGCAGTTACCAACCGCTAGCGGGGGGGCAATGGAGCACAGATACGCAGTATTTT CASSYQPLAGGQWSTDTQYF
TRBJ1-5 NA NA TRBV12-3/TRBV12-4 TGTGCCAGCAGTTTAGGAGCTGATCAGCCCCAGCATTTT CASSLGADQPQHF
TRBJ1-2 NA NA TRBV10-3 TGTGCCATCAATGGAGAGCCCTATGGCTACACCTTC CAINGEPYGYTF
TRBJ2-2 NA TRBD1 TRBV19 TGTGCCAGTAGTCCCCGGACAGGGGGAACCGGGGAGCTGTTTTTT CASSPRTGGTGELFF
TRBJ2-1 NA TRBD1 TRBV7-3 TGTGCCAGCAGCCCGTCAGTGACAGGGAGAGCTGAGCAGTTCTTC CASSPSVTGRAEQFF
TRBJ2-7 NA TRBD2 TRBV5-1 TGCGCCAGCACCCCCGGGACTAGCTACGAGCAGTACTTC CASTPGTSYEQYF
TRBJ2-2 NA TRBD1 TRBV11-3 TGTGCCAGCAGCCCCGGCGGTTCGTGGACAGGGAACACCGGGGAGCTGTTTTTT CASSPGGSWTGNTGELFF
TRBJ1-1 NA TRBD1 TRBV19 TGTGCCAGTAGTTCCGCAGGGGGCGTCACTGAAGCTTTCTTT CASSSAGGVTEAFF
TRBJ2-7 NA TRBD2 TRBV3-1/TRBV3-2 TGTGCCAGCAGCCAAGGGGTAGCGGGGGGATACTCCTACGAGCAGTACTTC CASSQGVAGGYSYEQYF
TRBJ2-7 few NA TRBV5-1 TGCGCCAGCAGCTGGATCCCGGACAGTTCCTACGAGCAGTACTTC CASSWIPDSSYEQYF